This T cell receptor beta chain was retrieved from a study of T cell responses to AZD1222 COVID-19 vaccine. Per the germline V gene, CDR1 is SGHAT and CDR2 is FQNNGV. Trimming cost V 6 bases and J 1 base, with 6 bases left between them. This CDR3 has 12 residues. Produced via immunoSEQ multiplex PCR; TCRdb's table is partial and in-frame only. The table includes around 69,000 clones, about four fifths detected once. The sample here was peripheral blood, taken on day 0 of AZD1222 vaccination. The source is an adult in good health. This rearrangement joins TRBV11-2 to TRBJ1-1; no reliable D call. The CDR3 nucleotides are TGTGCCAGCAGGTGGGGGAACACTGAAGCTTTCTTT. It translates to CASRWGNTEAFF.